The 24 T cell receptor beta chains below all came from one sample that was sequenced in a study of cytomegalovirus exposure and HLA in healthy donors. The assay was immunoSEQ multiplex PCR, and TCRdb's table has in-frame clones only and misses some. Of 150,000 to 250,000 clones in the sample, 70% to 85% are singletons; the top ten hold 13%. Sequenced sample: PBMCs. These receptor sequences come from a woman aged 25 to 39 in good health and CMV-seropositive.

This clone was picked up one time. The chain carries TRBV28 and TRBJ2-7; 14 bases are shared with TRBD2. Germline V gives CDR1 MDHEN, CDR2 SYDVKM. The CDR3 runs 16 residues. V lost 5 bases and J lost 4; bases outside the gene matches: 7. Written as DNA, the CDR3 is TGTGCCAGCAGTCTGGGACTAGCGGGAGTATCATACGAGCAGTACTTC. Translated: CASSLGLAGVSYEQYF.

This chain uses TRBV5-6 with TRBJ2-5, with 12 bases that match TRBD2. The V gene end was trimmed by 4 bases and the J gene end by 4 bases; junction bases not matched to a gene: 8. This CDR3 region has 16 residues. Germline V gene lookup returns CDR1 SGHDT and CDR2 YYEEEE. The CDR3 DNA sequence: TGTGCCAGCAGCCCGGGGACTAGCGGGTCTACAGAGACCCAGTACTTC. Its protein is CASSPGTSGSTETQYF.

The chain joins TRBV6-5 to TRBJ1-2, with 9 bases fitting TRBD1. The germline gives CDR1 MNHEY, CDR2 SVGAGI. CDR3 size: 15 residues. Trimming took 4 bases from V and 5 from J; bases not matched to a gene: 8. CDR3 protein: CASSSGQGSYYGYTF. DNA of the CDR3: TGTGCCAGCAGTTCGGGACAGGGCTCCTATTATGGCTACACCTTC.

The genes are TRBV6-6 and TRBJ2-7, with 9 bases identical to TRBD1. Germline trimming cut 6 bases from V and 0 bases from J; bases unmatched to any gene: 9. This CDR3 contains 16 residues. Germline lookup yields CDR1 MNHNY and CDR2 SVGAGI (reference sequence). The CDR3 nucleotides read TGTGCCAGCAGGCGAACAGGGGGCACCTCCTCCTACGAGCAGTACTTC. Its protein is CASRRTGGTSSYEQYF.

The chain couples TRBV27 to TRBJ2-1; 10 bases fit TRBD2. The length of the CDR3 is 15 residues. Germline V gene sequence: CDR1 MNHEY, CDR2 SMNVEV (reference sequence). Trimming at V came to 7 bases and at J to 7 bases, leaving 10 bases not matched to a gene. The chain's CDR3 is CASTSGGTRRNEQFF. The CDR3 DNA reads TGTGCCAGCACTAGCGGGGGAACCCGTCGAAATGAGCAGTTCTTC.

This chain links TRBV19 with TRBJ1-5, with unresolved D. The V gene lost 3 bases and the J gene lost 5 bases, with 5 bases spanning the gap. Germline assignment: CDR1 LNHDA and CDR2 SQIVND (reference sequence). The CDR3 consists of 12 residues. As DNA, the CDR3 is TGTGCCAGTAGTATTCTCCATCAGCCCCAGCATTTT. The encoded protein is CASSILHQPQHF. The full variable domain, with the rest looked up from reference TRBV19 and TRBJ1-5, is DGGITQSPKYLFRKEGQNVTLSCEQNLNHDAMYWYRQDPGQGLRLIYYSQIVNDFQKGDIAEGYSVSREKKESFPLTVTSAQKNPTAFYLCASSILHQPQHFGDGTRLSIL.

Worth noting for this clone: Just one base apart from a much larger clone, this may be a read error. The V and J genes are TRBV7-6 and TRBJ2-7; 7 positions agree with TRBD1. The CDR3 contains 13 residues. Per germline, CDR1 SGHVS and CDR2 FNYEAQ. The ends lost 4 bases at V and 1 base at J; junction bases unmatched: 1. The CDR3 DNA follows: TGTGCCAGCAGCTCGGGACAGTCCTACGAGCAGTACTTC. Translating it yields CASSSGQSYEQYF.

The chain carries TRBV4-1 and TRBJ2-2, with D tentatively TRBD1 (5 bases). Trimming shortened V by 2 bases and J by 0 bases, and 10 bases separated the two germline ends. This CDR3 contains 16 residues. CDR1 is MGHRA, CDR2 YSYEKL, per germline. The CDR3 reads CASSQQGIPNTGELFF. In nucleotides, the CDR3 is TGCGCCAGCAGCCAACAGGGAATACCGAACACCGGGGAGCTGTTTTTT.

The chain links TRBV2 to TRBJ2-1, with D perhaps matching TRBD1 (5 bases). Germline V CDR1 and CDR2: SNHLY, FYNNEI. The ends were cut back, 4 bases at V and 2 bases at J, with 9 bases in the middle. CDR3 length: 14 residues. The CDR3 protein is CASSGHRTYNEQFF. The CDR3 nucleotides read TGTGCCAGCAGTGGCCACAGGACCTACAATGAGCAGTTCTTC.

This chain uses TRBV15 with TRBJ1-5; the D gene is possibly TRBD1 (5 bases). The CDR3 consists of 15 residues. CDR1 and CDR2 (germline): LNHNV, YYDKDF (reference sequence). Trimming removed 5 bases from V and 4 bases from J, with 15 bases in between. CDR3 protein: CATSSGGAPNQPQHF. The CDR3, as DNA: TGTGCCACCAGCTCAGGCGGGGCGCCGAATCAGCCCCAGCATTTT.

This clone was found a few times. The chain recombines TRBV9 with TRBJ1-1; D is unclear. V dropped 3 bases and J dropped 2 bases, with 14 bases sitting between them. The CDR3 sequence is 15 residues long. From germline, CDR1 is SGDLS and CDR2 YYNGEE. CDR3 residues: CASSDGMRDNTEAFF. CDR3 sequence (DNA): TGTGCCAGCAGCGACGGGATGAGGGATAACACTGAAGCTTTCTTT.

The rearrangement joins TRBV28 to TRBJ1-5; TRBD1 aligns across 8 bases. The CDR3 extends over 15 amino acids. CDR1 is MDHEN, CDR2 SYDVKM, per germline. J lost 5 bases, V lost 0 bases, and 3 bases had no gene match. The CDR3 DNA is TGTGCCAGCAGTTTATGGGACAGGGATGATCAGCCCCAGCATTTT. Its translation: CASSLWDRDDQPQHF.

This chain uses TRBV5-1 with TRBJ1-2; D is unresolved. This CDR3 region has 16 residues. V lost 0 bases to trimming and J lost 8 bases, with 20 bases between them. CDR1 SGHRS and CDR2 YFSETQ come from the germline V gene. CDR3 DNA: TGCGCCAGCAGCTTGGGGGAGGAGGCCCGGATGTGGGGCTACACCTTC. Its translation is CASSLGEEARMWGYTF.

A note on this clone: Its ends do not fully match the called genes, so a read error is possible. V is TRBV7-7 and J is TRBJ2-5; 11 bases map to TRBD1. The CDR3 is 14 amino acids. CDR1 and CDR2 (germline): SSHAT, FNYEAQ (reference sequence). CDR3 protein: CASSPGTGGETQYF. For the CDR3, the DNA is TGTGCTAGCAGCCCGGGGACAGGGGGAGAGACCCAGTACTTC.

The chain has TRBV27 and TRBJ2-3, with 12 bases lining up with TRBD1. The CDR3 loop spans 14 amino acids. J gave up 4 bases and V 8 bases, and 4 bases lay outside the gene matches. Germline CDR1 MNHEY, CDR2 SMNVEV (reference sequence). The CDR3, as DNA: TGTGCCAGCCTGGGACAGGGGGCCCCAGATACGCAGTATTTT. It translates to CASLGQGAPDTQYF.

The chain carries TRBV2 and TRBJ2-3, with D perhaps matching TRBD1 (5 bases). This CDR3 region has 13 residues. The ends were cut back, 8 bases at V and 1 base at J, with 10 bases in the middle. Germline V lookup: CDR1 SNHLY, CDR2 FYNNEI. The CDR3 DNA is TGTGCCAGCGGGGCCAGGGGCACAGATACGCAGTATTTT. Translated: CASGARGTDTQYF.

This clone is a singleton in its sample. The chain combines TRBV6-5 with TRBJ2-1; 9 bases are a match to TRBD1. V shed 0 bases, J shed 1 base, and the junction held 1 base outside the gene matches. CDR3 length: 16 residues. CDR1 is MNHEY, CDR2 SVGAGI, per germline. The CDR3 sequence is CASSYSGTGSYNEQFF. In DNA, the CDR3 is TGTGCCAGCAGTTACTCAGGGACAGGGTCCTACAATGAGCAGTTCTTC.

The rearrangement joins TRBV19 to TRBJ2-1; weak D call: TRBD2 (5 bases). Trimming left V 3 bases short and J 5 bases short, with 8 bases between. Looked up from germline, CDR1 is LNHDA and CDR2 is SQIVND (reference sequence). The CDR3 has 13 amino acids. The CDR3 loop is CASSMTRDNEQFF. CDR3 coding DNA: TGTGCCAGTAGTATGACGCGGGACAATGAGCAGTTCTTC.

The chain links TRBV15 to TRBJ1-5; the D gene is possibly TRBD1 (6 bases). The CDR3 runs 15 residues. The germline V gene encodes CDR1 LNHNV and CDR2 YYDKDF (reference sequence). The ends were cut back, 3 bases at V and 7 bases at J, with 16 bases in the middle. The CDR3 DNA follows: TGTGCCACCAGCAGGGGAGGGGGTTTAGGGCAGCCCCAGCATTTT. Translated, it gives CATSRGGGLGQPQHF.

A remark on this clone: An end of the junction does not agree with germline; a read error may underlie this. This rearrangement joins TRBV11-2 to TRBJ2-5; TRBD1 matches at 8 bases. CDR1 is SGHAT, CDR2 FQNNGV, per germline. CDR3 length equals 17 residues. The CDR3 region is CASSLEPPARGQGTQYF. As DNA, the CDR3 is TGTGCCAGCAGCTTAGAACCACCCGCCAGGGGGCAAGGGACCCAGTACTTC.

The chain links TRBV15 to TRBJ1-2, with a possible D match to TRBD1 (5 bases). Germline loops: CDR1 LNHNV, CDR2 YYDKDF (reference sequence). CDR3 length: 14 amino acids. The ends were cut back, 0 bases at V and 3 bases at J, with 8 bases in the middle. In DNA form, the CDR3 reads TGTGCCACCAGCAGAGATACAGGCGACTATGGCTACACCTTC. Its protein is CATSRDTGDYGYTF.

This chain connects TRBV10-3 to TRBJ1-1; D not resolved. The CDR3 loop spans 13 amino acids. V lost 10 bases and J 8 bases, leaving 20 bases between the germline ends. CDR1 ENHRY and CDR2 SYGVKD come from the germline V gene. The CDR3 loop reads CATGALGSGEAFF. In DNA, the CDR3 is TGTGCCACCGGAGCGCTCGGTAGCGGAGAAGCTTTCTTT.

The V and J genes are TRBV2 and TRBJ2-3; 9 bases are shared with TRBD2. Germline V gene lookup returns CDR1 SNHLY and CDR2 FYNNEI. The CDR3 length is 16 residues. V shed 7 bases, J shed 3 bases, and the junction held 11 bases outside the gene matches. The CDR3 bases are TGTGCCAGCACGGGCGTTAGCGGGAGTTGGACAGATACGCAGTATTTT. Translated: CASTGVSGSWTDTQYF.

The chain uses TRBV6-1 and TRBJ2-5; possible D gene TRBD2, 6 bases. Germline assignment: CDR1 MNHNS and CDR2 SASEGT. This CDR3 has 16 amino acids. Trimming stripped 3 bases from V and 3 bases from J, with 17 bases between. CDR3: CASSDRLKGGEETQYF. CDR3 nucleotides: TGTGCCAGCAGTGACCGTTTGAAGGGAGGAGAAGAGACCCAGTACTTC.